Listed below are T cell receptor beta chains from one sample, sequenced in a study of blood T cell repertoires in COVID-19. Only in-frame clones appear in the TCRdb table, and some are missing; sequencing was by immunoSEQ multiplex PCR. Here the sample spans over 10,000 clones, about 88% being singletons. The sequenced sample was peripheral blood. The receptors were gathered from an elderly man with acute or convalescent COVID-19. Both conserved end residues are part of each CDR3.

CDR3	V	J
CASSEQYSNQPQHF	TRBV2	TRBJ1-5
CASSYSLQVNYGYTF	TRBV6-5	TRBJ1-2
CASSEDFNTEAFF	TRBV25-1	TRBJ1-1
CASSLGAVLSTDTQYF	TRBV7-2	TRBJ2-3
CASSSRVGTGAGEQFF	TRBV7-2	TRBJ2-1
CASSMTGTYSNQPQHF	TRBV19	TRBJ1-5
CASSFTGTYEQYF	TRBV5-5	TRBJ2-7
CASSFIAVSTDTQYF	TRBV11-3	TRBJ2-3
CAWNPRRLYGYTF	TRBV30	TRBJ1-2
CASSRDRAETQYF	TRBV11-2	TRBJ2-5
CASSIRTGSNSPLHF	TRBV6-5	TRBJ1-6
CAWSVQGANSPLHF	TRBV30	TRBJ1-6
CASSRGPGQGFEAFF	TRBV19	TRBJ1-1
CASTPDGNLLRGQYF	TRBV6-5	TRBJ2-7
CAISESAAGAGETQYF	TRBV10-3	TRBJ2-5
CASSVDPGQDLYGYTF	TRBV9	TRBJ1-2
CASRRFGNSPLHF	TRBV11-2	TRBJ1-6
CASRGAGGSNQPQHF	TRBV25-1	TRBJ1-5
CASSEYGTEWEPQHF	TRBV6-1	TRBJ1-5
CASSQWPGPQHF	TRBV3-1/TRBV3-2	TRBJ1-5
CASSLGRNNSPLHF	TRBV5-1	TRBJ1-6
CASSLGAPGQGAMSQHF	TRBV5-6	TRBJ1-5
CASSEGREYWYTEAFF	TRBV13	TRBJ1-1
CASSLRQPNTEAFF	TRBV27	TRBJ1-1
CASSPRMGQGGEKLFF	TRBV27	TRBJ1-4
CASSLNLAGEAEQYF	TRBV5-1	TRBJ2-7
CASSRGSYNEQFF	TRBV3-1/TRBV3-2	TRBJ2-1
CASNPTRDRDYGNTIYF	TRBV7-9	TRBJ1-3